This passage covers 25 T cell receptor beta chains from one sample sequenced in a study of cytomegalovirus exposure and HLA in healthy donors. The PCR ran on 60 Vbeta and 13 Jbeta primers. Sequenced by immunoSEQ multiplex PCR; TCRdb stores in-frame clones only, minus some. The repertoire holds roughly 150,000 clones, with about three quarters as singletons. Input material: PBMCs. These TCRs come from a woman in her thirties or forties in good health and CMV-seropositive.

The CDR3 spells CASSPDRATEAFF. The CDR3, as DNA: TGCGCCAGCAGCCCCGACAGGGCTACTGAAGCTTTCTTT. V is TRBV5-1 and J is TRBJ1-1, with TRBD1 matching over 7 bases. With V trimmed by 4 bases and J by 5 bases, 5 bases remained unmatched. There are 13 residues in the CDR3. CDR1 and CDR2 from the germline V gene are SGHRS and YFSETQ.

The chain joins TRBV27 to TRBJ1-5; 7 bases agree with TRBD1. Germline assignment: CDR1 MNHEY and CDR2 SMNVEV (reference sequence). The CDR3 is 13 residues long. J gave up 2 bases and V 10 bases, and 5 bases lay outside the gene matches. CDR3 sequence (DNA): TGTGCCACCATAGGACAGGGCAATCAGCCCCAGCATTTT. Its translation is CATIGQGNQPQHF.

The gene calls are TRBV9 and TRBJ2-2; D gene uncertain. CDR3 size: 15 residues. V dropped 2 bases and J dropped 0 bases, with 8 bases sitting between them. Germline values: CDR1 SGDLS, CDR2 YYNGEE. This CDR3 is CASSVVPANTGELFF. CDR3 nucleotides: TGTGCCAGCAGCGTTGTGCCAGCGAACACCGGGGAGCTGTTTTTT. Drawing the rest from reference TRBV9 and TRBJ2-2, the complete variable domain is DSGVTQTPKHLITATGQRVTLRCSPRSGDLSVYWYQQSLDQGLQFLIQYYNGEERAKGNILERFSAQQFPDLHSELNLSSLELGDSALYFCASSVVPANTGELFFGEGSRLTVL.

This clone was recorded only once. The CDR3 sequence: CASSLFQILGFDGYTF. DNA for the CDR3: TGTGCCAGCAGCTTGTTCCAGATTCTTGGCTTCGATGGCTACACCTTC. This chain joins TRBV5-6 and TRBJ1-2; D unresolved. Trimming left V 1 base short and J 6 bases short, with 19 bases between. The CDR3 runs to 16 residues. In germline, CDR1 is SGHDT, CDR2 YYEEEE.

The V and J genes are TRBV7-3 and TRBJ2-2; TRBD1 matches at 9 bases. The V gene's germline CDR1 is SGHTA and CDR2 FQGTGA. J was trimmed by 6 bases and V by 5 bases; bases with no gene match: 13. The CDR3 spans 17 residues. The DNA of the CDR3 is TGTGCCAGCAGCCCCAGACCGGGACAGGGAGAAGCCGGGGAGCTGTTTTTT. Translating gives CASSPRPGQGEAGELFF.

The V and J genes are TRBV5-4 and TRBJ2-3; weak D call: TRBD2 (5 bases). Trimming took off 0 bases at V and 5 bases at J, with 10 bases between the two ends. This CDR3 has 14 residues. Germline V gene sequence: CDR1 SGHNT, CDR2 YYREEE (reference sequence). CDR3 loop: CASSLEVGGDTQYF. The CDR3 coding sequence is TGTGCCAGCAGCTTGGAAGTAGGAGGAGATACGCAGTATTTT.

There are a few counts of this clone. V is TRBV9 and J is TRBJ2-7; 7 bases match TRBD2. CDR1 is SGDLS, CDR2 YYNGEE, per germline. V lost 0 bases, J lost 6 bases, and 9 bases stayed unmatched. The CDR3 loop spans 15 amino acids. CDR3 DNA: TGTGCCAGCAGCGTAGGACTAGCCTCCGGGACCGAGCAGTACTTC. Protein: CASSVGLASGTEQYF.

This clone was recorded once. The chain links TRBV20-1 to TRBJ2-5; D possibly corresponds to TRBD1 (6 bases). The last part of the DNA fits TRBJ2-7 better; the J call may be wrong. The CDR3 is 11 amino acids. The germline gives CDR1 DFQATT, CDR2 SNEGSKA (reference sequence). The DNA of the CDR3 is TGCAGTGCTAAAGGACAGCGCGAGCAGTACTTC. It codes for CSAKGQREQYF.

CDR3 protein: CASSYGLAGSYNEQFF. The DNA of the CDR3 is TGTGCCAGCAGCTACGGACTAGCGGGGTCGTACAATGAGCAGTTCTTC. The V call is TRBV7-6, the J call TRBJ2-1, with 12 bases lining up with TRBD2. The CDR3 is made up of 16 amino acids. Germline V lookup: CDR1 SGHVS, CDR2 FNYEAQ. V lost 4 bases to trimming and J lost 4 bases; unmatched junction nucleotides: 5.

The chain employs TRBV4-2 and TRBJ1-4; possible D gene TRBD1, 6 bases. Germline CDR1 is LGHNA and CDR2 is YNFKEQ. The CDR3 spans 15 residues. V gave up 5 bases and J gave up 5 bases, with 15 bases separating them. As DNA, the CDR3 is TGTGCCAGCAGCGGATCGGCACAGGGAAATGAAAAACTGTTTTTT. This gives the protein CASSGSAQGNEKLFF.

This chain connects TRBV5-5 to TRBJ2-3; 8 bases are a match to TRBD2. The CDR3 is 14 residues long. With V trimmed by 3 bases and J by 6 bases, 6 bases remained unmatched. Germline values: CDR1 SGHKS, CDR2 YYEKEE (reference sequence). CDR3 in DNA: TGTGCCAGCAGCTCTTCTAGCGGGTCCGATACGCAGTATTTT. Translated: CASSSSSGSDTQYF.

The chain employs TRBV6-6 and TRBJ1-2; D gene unclear. CDR1 and CDR2 from the germline V gene are MNHNY and SVGAGI (reference sequence). V dropped 7 bases and J dropped 3 bases, with 6 bases sitting between them. The CDR3 consists of 11 residues. CDR3 in amino acids: CASKRDYGYTF. The CDR3 nucleotides are TGTGCCAGCAAGAGGGACTATGGCTACACCTTC.

This rearrangement joins TRBV6-4 to TRBJ2-3, with a weak D call TRBD2 (6 bases). V lost 6 bases and J lost 4, with 14 bases in between. CDR3 length: 14 residues. Germline CDR1 and CDR2: MRHNA and SNTAGT. This chain's CDR3 is CASSYNGGADTQYF. Written as DNA, the CDR3 is TGTGCCAGCAGCTACAACGGGGGTGCAGATACGCAGTATTTT.

This chain joins TRBV28 and TRBJ2-5; 9 positions agree with TRBD2. J was trimmed by 3 bases and V by 3 bases; bases with no gene match: 14. Germline V gene lookup returns CDR1 MDHEN and CDR2 SYDVKM. The CDR3 is 18 amino acids. DNA for the CDR3: TGTGCCAGCAGTTTTCCTAGCGGGGTCCATCCCTCTAAAGAGACCCAGTACTTC. Its protein is CASSFPSGVHPSKETQYF.

The V call is TRBV7-6, the J call TRBJ1-3; 8 bases map to TRBD1. J gave up 0 bases and V 5 bases, and 9 bases lay outside the gene matches. The CDR3 extends over 17 amino acids. Germline CDR1 reads SGHVS; CDR2 reads FNYEAQ. The CDR3 region has the DNA TGTGCCAGCAGCCCGATTCAGGGGGCCTCCTCTGGAAACACCATATATTTT. Protein: CASSPIQGASSGNTIYF.

The CDR3 sequence is CASSPRGRTNYGYTF. The CDR3 DNA reads TGTGCCAGCAGCCCAAGGGGGCGCACTAACTATGGCTACACCTTC. This sequence joins TRBV13 and TRBJ1-2, with TRBD1 identical over 7 bases. Looked up from germline, CDR1 is PRHDT and CDR2 is FYEKMQ (reference sequence). The CDR3 is made up of 15 amino acids. J lost 0 bases, V lost 5 bases, and 6 bases had no gene match.

This clone was observed a single time. The rearrangement joins TRBV27 to TRBJ1-2, with a weak D call TRBD1 (6 bases). Germline assignment: CDR1 MNHEY and CDR2 SMNVEV (reference sequence). This CDR3 is 14 amino acids long. With 4 bases removed from V and 6 bases from J, the gap between germline ends came to 15 bases. Here the CDR3 DNA reads TGTGCCAGCAGTTCCACAGGGTTGTACGATGGCTACACCTTC. Protein product: CASSSTGLYDGYTF.

The rearrangement links TRBV7-3 to TRBJ2-7; the D is unclear. The CDR3 loop spans 13 amino acids. The V end lost 5 bases, the J end lost 5 bases, and 13 bases lay between the germline ends. The germline gives CDR1 SGHTA, CDR2 FQGTGA. The CDR3 reads CASSATGPHEQYF. Written as DNA, the CDR3 is TGTGCCAGCAGCGCGACTGGCCCCCACGAGCAGTACTTC.

This rearrangement joins TRBV27 to TRBJ2-7; 11 bases are a match to TRBD2. Germline CDR1 and CDR2: MNHEY and SMNVEV (reference sequence). The CDR3 sequence is 16 residues long. The J segment lost 4 bases and the V segment lost 4 bases, leaving 9 bases of the junction unmatched. CDR3 DNA sequence: TGTGCCAGCAGTTCTCCTAGCGGGGGGATGCTGTACGAGCAGTACTTC. Translation: CASSSPSGGMLYEQYF.

V and J are TRBV7-3 and TRBJ2-3; D possibly corresponds to TRBD1 (6 bases). Germline V gives CDR1 SGHTA, CDR2 FQGTGA. CDR3 length: 13 amino acids. V gave up 6 bases and J gave up 4 bases, with 11 bases separating them. The CDR3 protein is CASRGAGADTQYF. DNA for the CDR3: TGTGCCAGCAGGGGGGCAGGAGCAGATACGCAGTATTTT.

The chain uses TRBV29-1 and TRBJ1-1; tentative D call: TRBD1 (5 bases). The CDR3 covers 11 residues. The V gene lost 5 bases and the J gene lost 6 bases, with 10 bases spanning the gap. The germline CDR1 and CDR2 sequences are SQVTM and ANQGSEA. CDR3 region: CSVQGSAEAFF. In DNA, the CDR3 is TGCAGCGTTCAGGGAAGCGCTGAAGCTTTCTTT.

This clone was detected only a few times. The rearrangement links TRBV7-3 to TRBJ2-1, with D maybe TRBD1 (5 bases). CDR1 and CDR2 from the germline V gene are SGHTA and FQGTGA. The CDR3 sequence is 13 residues long. The V gene lost 5 bases and the J gene lost 10 bases, with 15 bases spanning the gap. Here the CDR3 reads CASSEGAVGEQFF. The CDR3 DNA sequence: TGTGCCAGCAGCGAAGGGGCGGTAGGGGAGCAGTTCTTC.

CDR3 sequence (DNA): TGTGCCAGCAGCCAAGAGCTAGCGGACCTCTACGAGCAGTACTTC. As protein: CASSQELADLYEQYF. The rearrangement links TRBV4-2 to TRBJ2-5; 7 bases are shared with TRBD2. The J call may be incorrect, as the DNA end agrees better with TRBJ2-7. Germline CDR1 is LGHNA and CDR2 is YNFKEQ. The CDR3 contains 15 residues.

The chain combines TRBV11-3 with TRBJ1-1; no clear D gene. Germline V CDR1 and CDR2: SGHNT, YENEEA. Trimming shortened V by 0 bases and J by 7 bases, and 6 bases separated the two germline ends. The CDR3 length is 12 residues. Here the CDR3 reads CASSLDSDEAFF. Here the CDR3 DNA reads TGTGCCAGCAGCTTAGACAGTGATGAAGCTTTCTTT. Variable domain in full (rest from reference TRBV11-3 and TRBJ1-1): EAGVVQSPRYKIIEKKQPVAFWCNPISGHNTLYWYLQNLGQGPELLIRYENEEAVDDSQLPKDRFSAERLKGVDSTLKIQPAELGDSAVYLCASSLDSDEAFFGQGTRLTVV.

V gene TRBV11-3 combines with J gene TRBJ2-7; no firm D call. This CDR3 is 12 amino acids long. V lost 5 bases and J 4 bases, leaving 9 bases between the germline ends. The V gene's germline CDR1 is SGHNT and CDR2 YENEEA. The CDR3: CASSGPEYEQYF. The CDR3 nucleotides read TGTGCCAGCAGCGGTCCGGAGTACGAGCAGTACTTC.